The sequence of this T cell receptor (beta chain) was determined in a study of a mutant IDH1 vaccine in newly diagnosed glioma. Clones were sequenced by immunoSEQ multiplex PCR, and TCRdb holds only the in-frame ones, with some missing. Counted here are some 51,000 clones, 78% occurring once; the ten biggest clones make up about 5.2%. A word on this clone: Its antigen is currently unknown.

This CDR3 has 15 residues. Per germline, CDR1 SNHLY and CDR2 FYNNEI. The V end lost 5 bases, the J end lost 4 bases, and 15 bases lay between the germline ends. The time point is: week 5, during vaccination. Every vaccine dose comprised 300 ug of mutant IDH1 20-mer peptide plus topical imiquimod. The TCR sequence derives from a man in his fifties with glioma. The J gene is TRBJ2-1, the V gene TRBV2; tentative D call: TRBD1 (5 bases). This material consisted of PBMCs, taken from a glioma patient whose treatment included an IDH1 peptide vaccine. The CDR3 region is CASSLDRTSYNEQFF. CDR3 sequence (DNA): TGTGCCAGCAGTCTAGACAGAACGAGTTACAATGAGCAGTTCTTC.